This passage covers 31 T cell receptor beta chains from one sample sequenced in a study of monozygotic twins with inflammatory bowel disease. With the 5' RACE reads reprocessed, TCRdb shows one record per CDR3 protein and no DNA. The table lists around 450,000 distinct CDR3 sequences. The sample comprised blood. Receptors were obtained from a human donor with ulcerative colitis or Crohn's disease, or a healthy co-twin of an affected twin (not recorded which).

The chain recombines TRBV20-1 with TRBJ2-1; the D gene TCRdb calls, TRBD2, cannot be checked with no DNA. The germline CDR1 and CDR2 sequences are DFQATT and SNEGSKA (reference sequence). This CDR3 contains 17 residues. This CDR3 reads CGAKIETSGRAVNEQFF.

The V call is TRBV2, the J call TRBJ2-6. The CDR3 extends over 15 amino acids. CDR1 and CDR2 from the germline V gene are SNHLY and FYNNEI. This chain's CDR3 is CASSEAFSGANVLTF.

The CDR3 sequence: CSARGQNTDTQYF. The chain couples TRBV20-1 to TRBJ2-3. The V gene's germline CDR1 is DFQATT and CDR2 SNEGSKA (reference sequence). This CDR3 is built from 13 residues.

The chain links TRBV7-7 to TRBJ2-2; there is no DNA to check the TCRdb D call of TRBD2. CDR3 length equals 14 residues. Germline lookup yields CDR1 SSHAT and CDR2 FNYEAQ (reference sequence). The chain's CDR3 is CASSWTFDTGELFF.

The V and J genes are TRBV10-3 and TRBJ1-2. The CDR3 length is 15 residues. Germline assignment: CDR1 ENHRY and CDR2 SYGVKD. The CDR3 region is CAISESSTISYGYTF.

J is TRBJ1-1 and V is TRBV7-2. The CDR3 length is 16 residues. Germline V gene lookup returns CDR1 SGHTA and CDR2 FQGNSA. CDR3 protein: CASTDFGGGRGQVAFF.

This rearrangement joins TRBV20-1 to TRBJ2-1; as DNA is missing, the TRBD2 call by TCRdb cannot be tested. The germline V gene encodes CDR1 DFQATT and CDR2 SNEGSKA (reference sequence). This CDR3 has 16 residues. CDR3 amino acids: CSAREQQRGNYNEQFF.

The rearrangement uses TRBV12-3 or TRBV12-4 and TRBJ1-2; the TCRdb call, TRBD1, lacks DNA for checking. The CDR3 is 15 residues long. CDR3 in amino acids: CASSSLPDRGYGYTF.

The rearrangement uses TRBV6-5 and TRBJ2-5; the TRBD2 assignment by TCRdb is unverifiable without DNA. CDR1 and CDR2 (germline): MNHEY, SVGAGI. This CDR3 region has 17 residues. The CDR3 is CASSYSLPGGLQETQYF.

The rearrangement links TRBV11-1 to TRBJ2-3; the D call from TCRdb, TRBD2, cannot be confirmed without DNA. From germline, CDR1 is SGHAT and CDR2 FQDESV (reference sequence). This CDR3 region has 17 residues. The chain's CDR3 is CASSLDLEGGRADTQYF.

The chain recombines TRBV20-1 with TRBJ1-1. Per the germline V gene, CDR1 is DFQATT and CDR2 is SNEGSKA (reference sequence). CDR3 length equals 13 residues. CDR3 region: CSAEEDANTEAFF.

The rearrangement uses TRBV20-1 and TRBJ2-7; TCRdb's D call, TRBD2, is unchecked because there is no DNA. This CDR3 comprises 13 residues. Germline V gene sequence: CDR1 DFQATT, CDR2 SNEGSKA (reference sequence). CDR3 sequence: CSASGLAGVVQYF.

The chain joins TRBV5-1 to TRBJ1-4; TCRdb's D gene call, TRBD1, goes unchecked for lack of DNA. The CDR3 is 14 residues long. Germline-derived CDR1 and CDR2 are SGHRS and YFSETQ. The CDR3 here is CASSQAGDSEKLFF.

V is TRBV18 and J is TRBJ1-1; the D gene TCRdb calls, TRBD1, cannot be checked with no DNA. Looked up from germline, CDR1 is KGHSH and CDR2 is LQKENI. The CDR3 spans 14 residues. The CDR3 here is CASSPSLGGTEAFF.

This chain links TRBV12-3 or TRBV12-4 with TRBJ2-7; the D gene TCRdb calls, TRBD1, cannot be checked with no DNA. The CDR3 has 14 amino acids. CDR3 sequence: CASSLTTGSYEQYF.

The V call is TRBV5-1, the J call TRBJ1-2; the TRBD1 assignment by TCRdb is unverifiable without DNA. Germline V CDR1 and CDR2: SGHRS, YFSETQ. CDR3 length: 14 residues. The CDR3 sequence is CASSADRVNYGYTF.

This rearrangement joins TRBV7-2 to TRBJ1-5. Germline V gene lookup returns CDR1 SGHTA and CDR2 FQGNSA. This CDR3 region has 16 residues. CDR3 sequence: CASSLEAQYSNQPQHF.

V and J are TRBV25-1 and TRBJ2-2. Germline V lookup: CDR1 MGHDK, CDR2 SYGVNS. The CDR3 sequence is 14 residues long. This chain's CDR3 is CASSERQYTGELFF.

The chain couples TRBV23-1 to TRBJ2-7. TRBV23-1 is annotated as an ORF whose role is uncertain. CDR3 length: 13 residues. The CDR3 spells CASSQASNYEQYF.

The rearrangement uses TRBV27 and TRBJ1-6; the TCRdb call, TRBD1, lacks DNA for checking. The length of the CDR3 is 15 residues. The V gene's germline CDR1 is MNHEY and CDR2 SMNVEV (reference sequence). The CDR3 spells CASSPPTGSNSPFHF.

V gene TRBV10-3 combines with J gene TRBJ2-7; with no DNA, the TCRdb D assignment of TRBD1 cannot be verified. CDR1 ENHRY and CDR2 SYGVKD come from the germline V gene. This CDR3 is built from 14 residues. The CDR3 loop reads CAISEMGDSYEQYF.

The CDR3: CSAGRDRAYNEQFF. The chain couples TRBV20-1 to TRBJ2-1; TCRdb's D call of TRBD1 is untestable without DNA. Germline V lookup: CDR1 DFQATT, CDR2 SNEGSKA (reference sequence). This CDR3 has 14 amino acids.

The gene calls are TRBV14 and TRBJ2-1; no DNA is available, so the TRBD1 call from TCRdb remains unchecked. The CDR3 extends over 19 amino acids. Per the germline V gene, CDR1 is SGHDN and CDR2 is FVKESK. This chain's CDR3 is CASSQVGTRSGTTYNEQFF.

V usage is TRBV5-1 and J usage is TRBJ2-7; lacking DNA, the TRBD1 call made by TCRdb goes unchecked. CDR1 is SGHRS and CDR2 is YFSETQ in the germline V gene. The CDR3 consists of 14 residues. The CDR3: CASRLDRGPYEQYF.

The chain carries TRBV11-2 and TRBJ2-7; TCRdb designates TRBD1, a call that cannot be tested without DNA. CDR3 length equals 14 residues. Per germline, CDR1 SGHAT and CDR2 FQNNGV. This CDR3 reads CASSLDRGTGEQYF.

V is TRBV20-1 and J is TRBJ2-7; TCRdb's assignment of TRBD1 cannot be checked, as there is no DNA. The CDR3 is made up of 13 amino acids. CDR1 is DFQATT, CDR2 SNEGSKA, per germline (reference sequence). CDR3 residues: CSARDDRTKEQYF.

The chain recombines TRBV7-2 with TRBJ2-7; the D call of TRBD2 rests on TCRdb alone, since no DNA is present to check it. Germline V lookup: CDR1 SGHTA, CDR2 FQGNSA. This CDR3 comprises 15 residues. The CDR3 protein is CASSLVISGSYEQYF.

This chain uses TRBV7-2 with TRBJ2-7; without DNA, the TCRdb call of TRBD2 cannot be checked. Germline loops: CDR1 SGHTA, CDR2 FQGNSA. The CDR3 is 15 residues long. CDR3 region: CASSPGTRVSYEQYF.

CDR3 sequence reads: CASVGQGGLATNEQFF. The genes are TRBV12-3 or TRBV12-4 and TRBJ2-1; the D call of TRBD2 rests on TCRdb alone, since no DNA is present to check it. The CDR3 extends over 16 amino acids.

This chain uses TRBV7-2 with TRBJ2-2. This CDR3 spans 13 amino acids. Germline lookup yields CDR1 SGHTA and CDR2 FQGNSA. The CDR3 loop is CASSQIDPRELFF.

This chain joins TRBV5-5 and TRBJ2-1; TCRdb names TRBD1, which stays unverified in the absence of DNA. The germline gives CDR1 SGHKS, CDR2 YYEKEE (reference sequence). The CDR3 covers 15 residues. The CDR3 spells CASSMGQGYYNEQFF.